This T cell receptor beta chain was captured by sequencing in a study of Ad26.COV2.S vaccination and SARS-CoV-2 variants (TCRdb year 2021). At the level of the whole study: Donors in the vaccine arm were drawn from COV1001, a phase I-IIa trial of Ad26.COV2.S in healthy adults that was multicentre, randomized, double-blind and placebo-controlled. Ad26.COV2.S was administered intramuscularly at 5 x 10^10 or 1 x 10^11 viral particles, either as a single shot or as two shots given 56 days apart. Sequencing of the TCRbeta repertoire served to evaluate the specificity and breadth of SARS-CoV-2-reactive T cell receptors following Ad26.COV2.S vaccination. A total of 32 samples were included in the TCR-sequenced set, comprising roughly 19 Ad26.COV2.S vaccine recipients, 5 placebo recipients and 8 SARS-CoV-2 convalescent individuals. Trial participants were randomized into five groups of five: low-dose or high-dose Ad26.COV2.S given once or twice, or placebo on both occasions. Investigators did not know the trial group allocation while performing experiments and assessing outcomes. Points the paper makes about the study in general: Substantial breadth of spike-specific CD8+ and CD4+ T cell responses was reported after vaccination. Vaccine and placebo recipients had similar non-spike TCR breadth, a finding consistent with the vaccine containing only spike. It was noted by the authors that total T cell responses may have been underestimated by the TCR breadth and depth analyses. The study lacked the statistical power to compare responses across vaccine doses or regimens. Compared with placebo recipients, Ad26.COV2.S recipients showed higher spike-specific TCR breadth (P = 0.0014).

TCRbeta CDR3 regions were sequenced with the immunoSEQ Assay. After extraction, genomic DNA underwent amplification by bias-controlled multiplex PCR, followed by high-throughput sequencing. The authors' pipeline ran thus. Collapsing and filtering of sequences were performed to quantify the absolute abundance of each unique TCRbeta CDR3 region. T cell fraction was estimated by normalizing TCRbeta template counts to usable DNA, which was measured by amplifying reference genes present in all nucleated cells. Repertoire TCRs were annotated as SARS-CoV-2-specific when V gene, CDR3 amino acid sequence and J gene were exactly matched to a known reactive TCR set. The reference SARS-CoV-2 TCR set was obtained from MIRA and was filtered for enrichment in COVID-19-positive ImmuneCODE repertoires, whereby public or cross-reactive TCRs were removed. Using the MIRA antigens, annotated TCRs were further analysed by specific ORF or by position within an ORF. Breadth was defined as the number of annotated unique rearrangements divided by the total number of unique productive rearrangements, and depth was defined as the summed frequency of the annotated unique rearrangements. Two-sided Wilcoxon rank-sum tests were used to compare TCR breadth between groups. Entries here come from immuneACCESS through TCRdb and include only in-frame sequences with V and J called. Some clones fail to appear in such tables; in the studies checked, an unresolved V gene covers under half of the shortfall, and the cause of the remainder is unknown. The V and J calls and the clone size are those of that table, but D and trimming were determined from the DNA. A total of around 450,000 clones appear in this sample, more than 80% of them only once. The leading ten clones occupy 9% to 15% of the sample.

Note on this clone: Its specific antigen is unknown. No per-base quality is available; no much larger clone lies one base away.

The treatment or condition label of this sample denotes: about 20 received Ad26.COV2.S at low or high dose, single or two shots; 5 received placebo; per-sample allocation not given. Repertoires of vaccine and placebo recipients were sequenced from samples taken on day 63 after the first injection. Between 29 July and 7 August 2020, Cohort 1b enrolled 25 adults aged 18-55 years at one site in Boston, USA. As a vaccine, Ad26.COV2.S was a replication-incompetent adenovirus type 26 vector that expressed a prefusion-stabilized SARS-CoV-2 spike protein derived from the original Wuhan strain. Reading the germline V gene (reference sequence) gives CDR1 LGHDT and CDR2 YNNKEL. Spanning cysteine to phenylalanine, the CDR3 consists of 15 amino acids. The retained sequence is limited to the CDR3, 45 bases, with the frame set at the first base. V has 3 bases trimmed and J has 1 base trimmed; junction bases matching no gene number 5.

The sequence was collected from a person aged 18-65 years who received the Ad26.COV2.S COVID-19 vaccine or a placebo. The source material was peripheral blood, sampled in a trial of Ad26.COV2.S vaccine versus placebo. The sequence is built from TRBV3-1 (or the pseudogene TRBV3-2) and TRBJ2-5, with 7 junctional bases fitting TRBD1. The CDR3 region reads CASSQMGTVQETQYF. In nucleotides, the sequence is TGTGCCAGCAGCCAGATGGGGACAGTCCAAGAGACCCAGTACTTC.